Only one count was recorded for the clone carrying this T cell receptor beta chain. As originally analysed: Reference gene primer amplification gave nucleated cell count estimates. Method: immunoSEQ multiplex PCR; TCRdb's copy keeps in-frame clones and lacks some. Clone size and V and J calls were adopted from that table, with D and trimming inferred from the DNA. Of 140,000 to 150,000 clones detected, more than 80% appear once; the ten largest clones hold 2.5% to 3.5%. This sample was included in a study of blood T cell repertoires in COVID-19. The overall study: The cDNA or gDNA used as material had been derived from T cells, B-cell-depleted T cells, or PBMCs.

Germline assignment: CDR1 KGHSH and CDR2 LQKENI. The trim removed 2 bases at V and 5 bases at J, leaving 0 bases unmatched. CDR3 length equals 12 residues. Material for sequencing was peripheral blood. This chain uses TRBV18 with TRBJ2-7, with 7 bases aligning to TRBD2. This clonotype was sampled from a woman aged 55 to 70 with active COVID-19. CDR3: CASSPGGDEQYF. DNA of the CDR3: TGTGCCAGCTCACCAGGGGGGGACGAGCAGTACTTC.